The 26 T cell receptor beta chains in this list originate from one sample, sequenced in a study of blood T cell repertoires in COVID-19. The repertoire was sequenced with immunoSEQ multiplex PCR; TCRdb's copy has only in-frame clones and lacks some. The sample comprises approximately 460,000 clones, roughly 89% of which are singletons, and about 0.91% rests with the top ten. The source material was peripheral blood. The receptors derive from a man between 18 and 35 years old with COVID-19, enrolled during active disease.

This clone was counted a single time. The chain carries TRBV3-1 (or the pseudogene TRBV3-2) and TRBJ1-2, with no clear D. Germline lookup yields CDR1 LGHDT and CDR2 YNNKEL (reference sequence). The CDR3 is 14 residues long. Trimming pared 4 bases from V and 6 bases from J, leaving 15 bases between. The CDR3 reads CASSRSGGIHGYTF. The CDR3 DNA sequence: TGTGCCAGCAGCCGTAGTGGAGGGATCCATGGCTACACCTTC.

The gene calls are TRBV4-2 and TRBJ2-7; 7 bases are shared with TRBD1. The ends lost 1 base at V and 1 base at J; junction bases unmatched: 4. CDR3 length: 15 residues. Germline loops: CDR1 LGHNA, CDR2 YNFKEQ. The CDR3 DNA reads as TGTGCCAGCAGCCAAGTCGGGACAGAGTCCTACGAGCAGTACTTC. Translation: CASSQVGTESYEQYF.

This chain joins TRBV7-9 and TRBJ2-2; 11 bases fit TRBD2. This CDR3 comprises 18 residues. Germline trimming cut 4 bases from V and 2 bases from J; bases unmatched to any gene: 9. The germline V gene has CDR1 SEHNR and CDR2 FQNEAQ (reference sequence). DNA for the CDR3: TGTGCCAGCAGCTCCCCGCTAGCGGGAGGCTCTAACACCGGGGAGCTGTTTTTT. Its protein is CASSSPLAGGSNTGELFF.

The DNA for the CDR3 is TGTGCCAGCAGTGAAGACACAGGAAGATCCTACGAGCAGTACTTC. Translation gives CASSEDTGRSYEQYF. The chain carries TRBV2 and TRBJ2-7, with D possibly TRBD1 on 5 matching bases. Germline CDR1 is SNHLY and CDR2 is FYNNEI. CDR3 length: 15 residues. V gave up 1 base and J gave up 1 base, with 11 bases separating them.

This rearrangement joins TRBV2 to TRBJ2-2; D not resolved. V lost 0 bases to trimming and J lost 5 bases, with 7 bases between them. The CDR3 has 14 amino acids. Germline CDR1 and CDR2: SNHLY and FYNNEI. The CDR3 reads CASSEAGMTGELFF. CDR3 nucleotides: TGTGCCAGCAGTGAAGCGGGCATGACCGGGGAGCTGTTTTTT.

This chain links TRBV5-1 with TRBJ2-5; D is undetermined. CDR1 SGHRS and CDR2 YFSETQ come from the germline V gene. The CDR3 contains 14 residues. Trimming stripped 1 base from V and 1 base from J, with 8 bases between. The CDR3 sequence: CASSLFSFQETQYF. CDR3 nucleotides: TGCGCCAGCAGCTTGTTCTCCTTCCAAGAGACCCAGTACTTC.

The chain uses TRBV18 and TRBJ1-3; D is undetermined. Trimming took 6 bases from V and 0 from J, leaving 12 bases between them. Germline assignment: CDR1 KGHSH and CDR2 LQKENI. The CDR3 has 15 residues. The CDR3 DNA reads TGTGCCAGCTCGGGAAGAGGGAGCTCTGGAAACACCATATATTTT. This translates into CASSGRGSSGNTIYF.

This CDR3 reads CASSRTSVYYNEQFF. The DNA for the CDR3 is TGTGCCAGCAGCCGAACTAGCGTATACTACAATGAGCAGTTCTTC. This sequence joins TRBV6-6 and TRBJ2-1, with 7 nucleotides matching TRBD2. The V and J ends lost 6 bases and 3 bases, in that order; junction bases with no gene match: 8. Germline V gene sequence: CDR1 MNHNY, CDR2 SVGAGI (reference sequence). The CDR3 runs to 15 residues.

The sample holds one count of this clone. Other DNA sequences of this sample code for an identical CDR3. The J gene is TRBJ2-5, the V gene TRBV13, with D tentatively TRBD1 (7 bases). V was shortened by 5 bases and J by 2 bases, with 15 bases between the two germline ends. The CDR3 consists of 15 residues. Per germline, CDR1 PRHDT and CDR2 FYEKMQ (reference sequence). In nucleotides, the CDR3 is TGTGCCAGCAGCCCCGGAGGGGGCCGTCAAGAGACCCAGTACTTC. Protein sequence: CASSPGGGRQETQYF.

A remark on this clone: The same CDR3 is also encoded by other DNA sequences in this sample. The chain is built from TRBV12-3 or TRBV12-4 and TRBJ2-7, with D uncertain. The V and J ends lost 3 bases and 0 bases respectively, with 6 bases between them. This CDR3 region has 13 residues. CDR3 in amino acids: CASSFGTSYEQYF. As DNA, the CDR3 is TGTGCCAGCAGTTTTGGCACCTCCTACGAGCAGTACTTC.

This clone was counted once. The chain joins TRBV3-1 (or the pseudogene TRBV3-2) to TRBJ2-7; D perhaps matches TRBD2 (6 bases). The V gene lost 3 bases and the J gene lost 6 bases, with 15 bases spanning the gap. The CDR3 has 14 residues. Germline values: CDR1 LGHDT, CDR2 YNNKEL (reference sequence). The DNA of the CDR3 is TGTGCCAGCAGCCACGGGACCGTCGGGAGCGAGCAGTACTTC. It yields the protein CASSHGTVGSEQYF.

CDR3 bases: TGTGCCAGCAGCTTAGGGGGCAGTTATGGCTACACCTTC. It codes for CASSLGGSYGYTF. This sequence joins TRBV7-9 and TRBJ1-2; D is possibly TRBD1 (5 bases). Germline CDR1 and CDR2: SEHNR and FQNEAQ (reference sequence). Between the trimmed V and J ends, which lost 1 base and 5 bases, there was a span of 8 bases. The CDR3 spans 13 residues.

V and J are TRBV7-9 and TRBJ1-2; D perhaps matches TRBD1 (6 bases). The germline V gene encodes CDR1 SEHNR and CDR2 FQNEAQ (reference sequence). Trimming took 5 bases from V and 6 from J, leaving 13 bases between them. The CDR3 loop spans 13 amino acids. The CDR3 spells CASSRDRKDGYTF. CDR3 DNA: TGTGCCAGCAGCCGAGACAGGAAGGATGGCTACACCTTC.

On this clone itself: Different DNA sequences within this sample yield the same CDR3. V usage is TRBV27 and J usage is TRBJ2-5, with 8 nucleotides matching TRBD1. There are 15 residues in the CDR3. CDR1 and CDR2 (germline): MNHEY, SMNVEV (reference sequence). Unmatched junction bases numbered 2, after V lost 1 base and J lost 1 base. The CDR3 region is CASSLLGTGQETQYF. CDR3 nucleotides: TGTGCCAGCAGTTTATTGGGGACAGGCCAAGAGACCCAGTACTTC.

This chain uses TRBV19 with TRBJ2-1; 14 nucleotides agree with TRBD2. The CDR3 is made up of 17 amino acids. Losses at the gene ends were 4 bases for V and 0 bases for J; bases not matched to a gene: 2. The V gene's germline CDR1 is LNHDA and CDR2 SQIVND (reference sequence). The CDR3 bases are TGTGCCAGTAGTAGGACTAGCGGGAGGAGCTCCTACAATGAGCAGTTCTTC. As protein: CASSRTSGRSSYNEQFF.

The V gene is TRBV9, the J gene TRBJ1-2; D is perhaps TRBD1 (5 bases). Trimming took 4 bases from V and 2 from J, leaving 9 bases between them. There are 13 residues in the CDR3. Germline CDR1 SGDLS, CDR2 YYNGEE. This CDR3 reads CASSQRQNYGYTF. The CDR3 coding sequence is TGTGCCAGCAGCCAGAGACAGAACTATGGCTACACCTTC.

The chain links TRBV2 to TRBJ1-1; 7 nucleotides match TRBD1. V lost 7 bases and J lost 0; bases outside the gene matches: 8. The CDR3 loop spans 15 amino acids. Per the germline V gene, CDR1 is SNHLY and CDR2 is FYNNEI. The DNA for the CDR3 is TGTGCCAGCATACCGGAGGGGGCTGTGAACACTGAAGCTTTCTTT. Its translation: CASIPEGAVNTEAFF. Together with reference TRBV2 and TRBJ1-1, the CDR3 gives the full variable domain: EPEVTQTPSHQVTQMGQEVILRCVPISNHLYFYWYRQILGQKVEFLVSFYNNEISEKSEIFDDQFSVERPDGSNFTLKIRSTKLEDSAMYFCASIPEGAVNTEAFFGQGTRLTVV.

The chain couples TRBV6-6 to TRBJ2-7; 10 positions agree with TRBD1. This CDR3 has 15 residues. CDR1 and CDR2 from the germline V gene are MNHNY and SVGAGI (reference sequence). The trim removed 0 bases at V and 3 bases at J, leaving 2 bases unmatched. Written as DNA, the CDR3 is TGTGCCAGCAGTTACTCGGACAGGGGGAACTACGAGCAGTACTTC. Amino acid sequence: CASSYSDRGNYEQYF.

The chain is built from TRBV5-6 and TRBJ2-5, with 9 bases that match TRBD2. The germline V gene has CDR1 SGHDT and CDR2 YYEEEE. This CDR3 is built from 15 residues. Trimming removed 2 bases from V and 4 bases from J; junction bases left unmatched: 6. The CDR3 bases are TGTGCCAGCAGCTTACGTCTAGCGGGGAGAGAGACCCAGTACTTC. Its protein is CASSLRLAGRETQYF.

The CDR3 nucleotides are TGTGCCAGCAGTCCGAACCCAGGGAGGTACGAGCAGTACTTC. Amino acids: CASSPNPGRYEQYF. The V gene is TRBV6-5, the J gene TRBJ2-7; TRBD2 is a possible D gene (6 bases). The germline V gene encodes CDR1 MNHEY and CDR2 SVGAGI. The length of the CDR3 is 14 residues. Trimming removed 5 bases from V and 4 bases from J, with 15 bases in between.

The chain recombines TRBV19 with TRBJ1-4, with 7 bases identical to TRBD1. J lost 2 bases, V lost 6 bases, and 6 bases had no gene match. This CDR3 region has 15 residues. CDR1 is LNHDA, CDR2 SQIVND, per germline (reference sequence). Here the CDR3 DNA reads TGTGCCAGTAGCCGAAAGACAGGGACTAATGAAAAACTGTTTTTT. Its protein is CASSRKTGTNEKLFF.

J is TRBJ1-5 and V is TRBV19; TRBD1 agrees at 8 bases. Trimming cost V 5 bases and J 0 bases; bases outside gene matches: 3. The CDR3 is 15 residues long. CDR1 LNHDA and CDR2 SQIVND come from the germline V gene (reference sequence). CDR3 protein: CASSDRGSSNQPQHF. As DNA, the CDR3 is TGTGCCAGTAGTGACAGGGGCTCTAGCAATCAGCCCCAGCATTTT.

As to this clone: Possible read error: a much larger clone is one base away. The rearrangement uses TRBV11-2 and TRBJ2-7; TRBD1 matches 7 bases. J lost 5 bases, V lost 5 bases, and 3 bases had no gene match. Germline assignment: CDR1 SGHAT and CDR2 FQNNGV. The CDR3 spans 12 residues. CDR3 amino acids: CASSLTGDEQYF. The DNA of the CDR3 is TGTGCCAGCAGCCTTACAGGGGACGAGCAGTACTTC.

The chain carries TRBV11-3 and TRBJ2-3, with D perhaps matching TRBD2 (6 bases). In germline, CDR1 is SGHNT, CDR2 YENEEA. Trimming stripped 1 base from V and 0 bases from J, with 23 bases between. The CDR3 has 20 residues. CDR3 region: CASSLGASEGSFTSTDTQYF. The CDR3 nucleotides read TGTGCCAGCAGCTTAGGAGCTAGCGAGGGGTCCTTTACTAGCACAGATACGCAGTATTTT.

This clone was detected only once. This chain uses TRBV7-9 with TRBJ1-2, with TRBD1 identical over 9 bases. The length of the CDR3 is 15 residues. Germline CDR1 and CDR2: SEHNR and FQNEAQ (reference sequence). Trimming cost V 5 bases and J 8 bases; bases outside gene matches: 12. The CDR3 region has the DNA TGTGCCAGCAGCCGTCCCGGGACAGGGTCGGTAGGCTACACCTTC. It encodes CASSRPGTGSVGYTF.

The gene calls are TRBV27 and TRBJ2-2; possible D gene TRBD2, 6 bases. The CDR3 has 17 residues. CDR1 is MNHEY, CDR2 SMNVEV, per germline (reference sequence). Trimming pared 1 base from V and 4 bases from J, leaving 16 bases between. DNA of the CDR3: TGTGCCAGCAGTTTATTGGAGAAGGGACTTGGCACCGGGGAGCTGTTTTTT. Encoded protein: CASSLLEKGLGTGELFF.